The following is a T cell receptor beta chain sequence with its context. The CDR3 has 16 amino acids. Germline V lookup: CDR1 MNHEY, CDR2 SMNVEV (reference sequence). With 4 bases clipped from V and 1 base from J, the junction kept 7 bases outside the gene matches. The sample is drawn from a study of blood T cell repertoires in COVID-19. Study in general: Sample material is recorded as cDNA or gDNA derived from T cells, B-cell-depleted T cells, or PBMCs.

In the original analysis: Researchers report that nucleated cell counts were estimated from reference gene primer amplification. The assay was immunoSEQ multiplex PCR, and TCRdb's table has in-frame clones only and misses some. That table supplies the V and J calls and clone size; D and trimming were determined from the DNA. The repertoire has around 300,000 clones, roughly 85% of them found once; the top ten carry over 9%. The sequence came from a woman aged 45-65 years who had recovered from COVID-19. The sample was peripheral blood. The gene calls are TRBV27 and TRBJ1-5; 7 nucleotides line up with TRBD1. CDR3 coding DNA: TGTGCCAGCAGTTCCGTCGACAGGGCGAGCAATCAGCCCCAGCATTTT. It translates to CASSSVDRASNQPQHF.